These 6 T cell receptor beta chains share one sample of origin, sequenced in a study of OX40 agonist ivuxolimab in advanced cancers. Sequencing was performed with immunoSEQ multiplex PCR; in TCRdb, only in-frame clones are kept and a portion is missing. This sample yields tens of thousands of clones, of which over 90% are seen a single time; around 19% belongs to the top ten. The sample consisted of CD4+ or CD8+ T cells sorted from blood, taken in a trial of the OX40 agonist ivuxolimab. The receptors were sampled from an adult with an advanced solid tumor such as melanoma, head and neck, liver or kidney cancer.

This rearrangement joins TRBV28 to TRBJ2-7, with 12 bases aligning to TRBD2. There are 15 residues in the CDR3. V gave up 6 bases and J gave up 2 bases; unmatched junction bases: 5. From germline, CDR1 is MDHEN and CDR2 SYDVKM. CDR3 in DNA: TGTGCCAGCAGAGACCTAGCGGGAGGGACCTACGAGCAGTACTTC. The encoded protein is CASRDLAGGTYEQYF.

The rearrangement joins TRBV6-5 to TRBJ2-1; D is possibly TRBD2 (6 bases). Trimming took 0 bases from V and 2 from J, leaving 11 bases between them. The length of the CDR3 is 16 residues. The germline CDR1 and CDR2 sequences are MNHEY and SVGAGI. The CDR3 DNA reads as TGTGCCAGCAGTTACTCGGAGGGGACCCCCTACAATGAGCAGTTCTTC. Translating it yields CASSYSEGTPYNEQFF.

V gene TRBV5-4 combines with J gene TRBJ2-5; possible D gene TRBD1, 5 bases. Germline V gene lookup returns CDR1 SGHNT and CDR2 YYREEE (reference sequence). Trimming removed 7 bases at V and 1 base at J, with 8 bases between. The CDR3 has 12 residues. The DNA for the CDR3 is TGTGCCAGCGGCAGGGTCCAAGAGACCCAGTACTTC. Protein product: CASGRVQETQYF.

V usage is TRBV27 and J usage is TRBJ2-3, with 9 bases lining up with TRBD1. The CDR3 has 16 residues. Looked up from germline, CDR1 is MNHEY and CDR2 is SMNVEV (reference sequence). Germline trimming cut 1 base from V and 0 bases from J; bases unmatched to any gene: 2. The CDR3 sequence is CASSLWGTGSTDTQYF. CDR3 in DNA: TGTGCCAGCAGTTTATGGGGGACAGGGAGCACAGATACGCAGTATTTT.

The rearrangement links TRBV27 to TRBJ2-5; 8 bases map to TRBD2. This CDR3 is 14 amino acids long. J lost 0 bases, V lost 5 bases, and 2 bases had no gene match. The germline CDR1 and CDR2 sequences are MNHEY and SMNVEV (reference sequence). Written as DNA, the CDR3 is TGTGCCAGCAGTGTCGGGGGGGACCAAGAGACCCAGTACTTC. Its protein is CASSVGGDQETQYF.

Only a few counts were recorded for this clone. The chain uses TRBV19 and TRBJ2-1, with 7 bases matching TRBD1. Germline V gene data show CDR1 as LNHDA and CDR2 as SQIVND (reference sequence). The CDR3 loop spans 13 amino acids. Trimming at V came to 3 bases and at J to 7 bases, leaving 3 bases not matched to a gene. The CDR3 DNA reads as TGTGCCAGTAGTATGACAGGGTGGAATGAGCAGTTCTTC. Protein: CASSMTGWNEQFF.